These T cell receptor beta chains were read from a single sample in a study of T cells in Graves' hyperthyroidism and ophthalmopathy. TCRdb recomputed calls from the multiplex PCR reads with MiXCR, one row per CDR3 protein. The table lists 550,000 to 700,000 distinct CDR3 sequences, roughly 50% of them singletons. The sample consisted of peripheral blood or thyroid tissue (not recorded which). These receptors were collected from an adult woman with Graves' disease, either hyperthyroidism or ophthalmopathy (not recorded which). Each CDR3 is given with its conserved first and last residue. A D gene is named only where the DNA matches it firmly. The listing skips clone size in some rows; elsewhere it reads once, few, many or a size class.

abundance: .
v_gene: TRBV7-9
d_gene: TRBD1
j_gene: TRBJ2-7
CDR3nt: TGTGCCAGCAGTGCTAGAGATGGACAGGGGAACCATGAGCAGTACTTC
CDR3aa: CASSARDGQGNHEQYF

abundance: .
v_gene: TRBV10-3
d_gene: .
j_gene: TRBJ2-6
CDR3nt: TGTGCCAGCAGCGTAGATCACTCTGGGGCCAACGTCCTGACTTTC
CDR3aa: CASSVDHSGANVLTF

abundance: .
v_gene: TRBV25-1
d_gene: .
j_gene: TRBJ1-2
CDR3nt: TGTGCCAGCCATAGGAGTGGGGTTACAGGGTCCGCTCCCCACTCCTATGGCTACACCTTC
CDR3aa: CASHRSGVTGSAPHSYGYTF

abundance: many
v_gene: TRBV19
d_gene: .
j_gene: TRBJ1-3
CDR3nt: TGTGCCAGTAGTATCCGGGCCCCATATTTT
CDR3aa: CASSIRAPYF

abundance: many
v_gene: TRBV20-1
d_gene: .
j_gene: TRBJ2-5
CDR3nt: TGCAGTGCCCTACCCCAGGGAAGCTTGGAGACCCAGTACTTC
CDR3aa: CSALPQGSLETQYF

abundance: many
v_gene: TRBV4-2
d_gene: TRBD1
j_gene: TRBJ1-5
CDR3nt: TGTGCCAGCAGTCTAGACAGGGGGCATCAGCCCCAGCATTTT
CDR3aa: CASSLDRGHQPQHF

abundance: .
v_gene: TRBV30
d_gene: .
j_gene: TRBJ1-2
CDR3nt: TGTGCCTGGAGTGTTTCTCTCAATGGCTACACCTTC
CDR3aa: CAWSVSLNGYTF

abundance: few
v_gene: TRBV28
d_gene: .
j_gene: TRBJ2-7
CDR3nt: TGTGCCAGCAGTTGGGGATTACCCTACGAGCAGTACTTC
CDR3aa: CASSWGLPYEQYF

abundance: .
v_gene: TRBV7-6
d_gene: TRBD2
j_gene: TRBJ2-7
CDR3nt: TGTGCCAGCACCCTTGGACTAGCGGGAGGCGACGAGCAGTACTTC
CDR3aa: CASTLGLAGGDEQYF

abundance: .
v_gene: TRBV15
d_gene: .
j_gene: TRBJ1-5
CDR3nt: TGTGCCACCAGCAGAGCTGGAACGGTAGGTCAGCCCCAGCATTTT
CDR3aa: CATSRAGTVGQPQHF

abundance: .
v_gene: TRBV7-9
d_gene: TRBD1
j_gene: TRBJ2-2
CDR3nt: TGTGCCAGCAGCTTAGGGACAGGAAGTTTCGGGGAGCTGTTTTTT
CDR3aa: CASSLGTGSFGELFF

abundance: .
v_gene: TRBV5-6
d_gene: TRBD1
j_gene: TRBJ2-7
CDR3nt: TGTGCCAGCAGCCCTGGGACAGGTTTCTCCTACGAGCAGTACTTC
CDR3aa: CASSPGTGFSYEQYF

abundance: few
v_gene: TRBV9
d_gene: TRBD1
j_gene: TRBJ1-3
CDR3nt: TGTGCCAGCAGCGTCCGACAGGGACCTGGAAACACCATATATTTT
CDR3aa: CASSVRQGPGNTIYF

abundance: many
v_gene: TRBV12-3/TRBV12-4
d_gene: TRBD2
j_gene: TRBJ2-5
CDR3nt: TGTGCCAGCAGGTTCCAACTAGCGGGAGAGGCCCAGTACTTC
CDR3aa: CASRFQLAGEAQYF

abundance: .
v_gene: TRBV7-3
d_gene: .
j_gene: TRBJ1-4
CDR3nt: TGTGCCAGCAGCTTAAATGCCTCCGGACTGGGACCAGAAAATTTGGTGTTTTTT
CDR3aa: CASSLNASGLGPENLVFF

abundance: many
v_gene: TRBV6-5
d_gene: .
j_gene: TRBJ2-6
CDR3nt: TGTGCCAGCATGCCTAGGGTATCTGGGGCCAACGTCCTGACTTTC
CDR3aa: CASMPRVSGANVLTF

abundance: many
v_gene: TRBV7-3
d_gene: .
j_gene: TRBJ1-2
CDR3nt: TGTGCCAGCAGCCTCGACCCGGGGTACGGCTACACCTTC
CDR3aa: CASSLDPGYGYTF

abundance: few
v_gene: TRBV5-1
d_gene: TRBD2
j_gene: TRBJ2-5
CDR3nt: TGCGCCAGCAGCTTGGAGAGCGGGAGTTTAGAGACCCAGTACTTC
CDR3aa: CASSLESGSLETQYF

abundance: .
v_gene: TRBV5-1
d_gene: .
j_gene: TRBJ2-2
CDR3nt: TGCGCCAGCAGCCCCGAGGTTCTTTCAGGGGAGCTGTTTTTT
CDR3aa: CASSPEVLSGELFF

abundance: many
v_gene: TRBV5-1
d_gene: TRBD2
j_gene: TRBJ2-2
CDR3nt: TGCGCCAGCAGCCCGGGACTAGCGGGGATCACCGGGGAGCTGTTTTTT
CDR3aa: CASSPGLAGITGELFF

abundance: many
v_gene: TRBV5-6
d_gene: .
j_gene: TRBJ2-7
CDR3nt: TGTGCCAGCAGCTTCCGGGACCGCGCCTACGAGCAGTACTTC
CDR3aa: CASSFRDRAYEQYF

abundance: .
v_gene: TRBV7-9
d_gene: .
j_gene: TRBJ2-5
CDR3nt: TGTGCCAGCAGCTTTGACGGGAACACCGGGGAGCTTTCCGAGACCCAGTACTTC
CDR3aa: CASSFDGNTGELSETQYF

abundance: .
v_gene: TRBV10-3
d_gene: TRBD1
j_gene: TRBJ1-2
CDR3nt: TGTGCCATCAGTGAGTCGGACCTTCCAGGGGGCGGTGGCTACACCTTC
CDR3aa: CAISESDLPGGGGYTF

abundance: many
v_gene: TRBV4-2
d_gene: TRBD1
j_gene: TRBJ2-5
CDR3nt: TGTGCCAGCAGCCAAGAAGAGGGGGCGAGCCAAGAGACCCAGTACTTC
CDR3aa: CASSQEEGASQETQYF

abundance: .
v_gene: TRBV15
d_gene: TRBD1
j_gene: TRBJ1-2
CDR3nt: TGTGCCACCAGCAAGGACAGGGGTCGCGGCTACACCTTC
CDR3aa: CATSKDRGRGYTF

abundance: .
v_gene: TRBV29-1
d_gene: .
j_gene: TRBJ2-7
CDR3nt: TGCAGCGTTAGAACCCACGAGCAGTACTTC
CDR3aa: CSVRTHEQYF

abundance: .
v_gene: TRBV27
d_gene: TRBD1
j_gene: TRBJ1-2
CDR3nt: TGTGCCAGCCAGGGGAATCCTGAGGGGGCCAACTATGGCTACACCTTC
CDR3aa: CASQGNPEGANYGYTF

abundance: many
v_gene: TRBV7-2
d_gene: .
j_gene: TRBJ2-7
CDR3nt: TGTGCCAGCAGCTCAAGCCGGGGGCAGGGTGGCTACGAGCAGTACTTC
CDR3aa: CASSSSRGQGGYEQYF

abundance: .
v_gene: TRBV2
d_gene: TRBD1
j_gene: TRBJ1-2
CDR3nt: TGTGCCAGCAGGACAGGGGAGGACTATGGCTACACCTTC
CDR3aa: CASRTGEDYGYTF

abundance: .
v_gene: TRBV2
d_gene: TRBD1
j_gene: TRBJ1-6
CDR3nt: TGTGCCAGCGGGGCCCCGGGACAGCCCCTCCACTTT
CDR3aa: CASGAPGQPLHF

abundance: .
v_gene: TRBV12-3/TRBV12-4
d_gene: TRBD1
j_gene: TRBJ1-2
CDR3nt: TGTGCCAGCAGGGGACAGGATAACTATGGCTACACCTTC
CDR3aa: CASRGQDNYGYTF

abundance: .
v_gene: TRBV10-3
d_gene: .
j_gene: TRBJ2-2
CDR3nt: TGTGCCATCAGTTCACAGAACGCGAACACCGGGGAGCTGTTTTTT
CDR3aa: CAISSQNANTGELFF

abundance: many
v_gene: TRBV5-1
d_gene: .
j_gene: TRBJ2-5
CDR3nt: TGCGCCAGCAGCTTGGGTGTGAGGACACTCCAAGAGACCCAGTACTTC
CDR3aa: CASSLGVRTLQETQYF

abundance: many
v_gene: TRBV10-3
d_gene: .
j_gene: TRBJ1-3
CDR3nt: TGTGCCACCTCAGACAGCAGCTCTGGAAACACCATATATTTT
CDR3aa: CATSDSSSGNTIYF

abundance: .
v_gene: TRBV30
d_gene: .
j_gene: TRBJ1-6
CDR3nt: TGTGCCTGCGGGGGTTCACCCCTCCACTTT
CDR3aa: CACGGSPLHF

abundance: .
v_gene: TRBV7-2
d_gene: .
j_gene: TRBJ2-7
CDR3nt: TGTGCCAGCAGCGCCTGGGGTGAGGCTGATAACGAGCAGTACTTC
CDR3aa: CASSAWGEADNEQYF

abundance: .
v_gene: TRBV10-3
d_gene: .
j_gene: TRBJ2-7
CDR3nt: TGTGCCATCAGTGAGATAGGGCTGGGCAGCTCCTACGAGCAGTACTTC
CDR3aa: CAISEIGLGSSYEQYF

abundance: .
v_gene: TRBV5-1
d_gene: .
j_gene: TRBJ1-2
CDR3nt: TGCGCCAGCAGCTTGTGGGGGGCAGGCTACACCTTC
CDR3aa: CASSLWGAGYTF

abundance: many
v_gene: TRBV4-1
d_gene: .
j_gene: TRBJ2-2
CDR3nt: TGCGCCAGCAGCCCTTCGGGGGCCCCGAGGACGACCGGGGAGCTGTTTTTT
CDR3aa: CASSPSGAPRTTGELFF

abundance: many
v_gene: TRBV12-3/TRBV12-4
d_gene: .
j_gene: TRBJ1-1
CDR3nt: TGTGCCAGCACCCCGGGACACATGAACACTGAAGCTTTCTTT
CDR3aa: CASTPGHMNTEAFF

abundance: many
v_gene: TRBV5-8
d_gene: .
j_gene: TRBJ1-3
CDR3nt: TGTGCCAGCAGCCGAAGACCGGGAACCTCTGGAAACACCATATATTTT
CDR3aa: CASSRRPGTSGNTIYF

abundance: .
v_gene: TRBV10-3
d_gene: .
j_gene: TRBJ1-5
CDR3nt: TGTGCCATCAGTGAAAGGGGGGGAGGCAAGCCCCAGCATTTT
CDR3aa: CAISERGGGKPQHF

abundance: .
v_gene: TRBV7-8
d_gene: TRBD1
j_gene: TRBJ2-5
CDR3nt: TGTGCCAGCAGCTTAAACCGGGACAGGGGCAACCAAGAGACCCAGTACTTC
CDR3aa: CASSLNRDRGNQETQYF

abundance: many
v_gene: TRBV13
d_gene: TRBD2
j_gene: TRBJ2-7
CDR3nt: TGTGCCAGCAGCACTAGCGGGCCTAGCGGTAGCTCCTACGAGCAGTACTTC
CDR3aa: CASSTSGPSGSSYEQYF

abundance: many
v_gene: TRBV5-1
d_gene: .
j_gene: TRBJ2-7
CDR3nt: TGCGCCAGCAGCTTCTACCCCGTCGGGACGACCTACGAGCAGTACTTC
CDR3aa: CASSFYPVGTTYEQYF

abundance: many
v_gene: TRBV7-2
d_gene: .
j_gene: TRBJ2-7
CDR3nt: TGTGCCAGCAGCTTCATAGGGGGGGAGGGCCGCTACGAGCAGTACTTC
CDR3aa: CASSFIGGEGRYEQYF

abundance: .
v_gene: TRBV2
d_gene: .
j_gene: TRBJ2-2
CDR3nt: TGTGCCAGCAGTACGATGACCTTGGAGCTGTTTTTT
CDR3aa: CASSTMTLELFF

abundance: .
v_gene: TRBV12-3/TRBV12-4
d_gene: .
j_gene: TRBJ2-7
CDR3nt: TGTGCCAGCAGTTACGGCGGCACCTCCTACGAGCAGTACTTC
CDR3aa: CASSYGGTSYEQYF

abundance: many
v_gene: TRBV5-1
d_gene: .
j_gene: TRBJ2-2
CDR3nt: TGCGCCAGCAGCTTGGATGGAGGGGAACTGTTTTTT
CDR3aa: CASSLDGGELFF

abundance: .
v_gene: TRBV9
d_gene: TRBD1
j_gene: TRBJ1-1
CDR3nt: TGTGCCAGCAGCGTAGAATTTGGGACAGGATTTGGAAACACTGAAGCTTTCTTT
CDR3aa: CASSVEFGTGFGNTEAFF

abundance: many
v_gene: TRBV5-1
d_gene: .
j_gene: TRBJ2-7
CDR3nt: TGCGCCAGCAGCTTGATGGGCAGCGAGCAGTACTTC
CDR3aa: CASSLMGSEQYF

abundance: many
v_gene: TRBV7-2
d_gene: .
j_gene: TRBJ2-2
CDR3nt: TGTGCCAGCAGCGCCAAACCAAGTTCTTACACCGGGGAGCTGTTTTTT
CDR3aa: CASSAKPSSYTGELFF

abundance: few
v_gene: TRBV9
d_gene: .
j_gene: TRBJ1-4
CDR3nt: TGTGCCAGCAGCATTCAAGGACAGCCTAATGAAAAACTGTTTTTT
CDR3aa: CASSIQGQPNEKLFF

abundance: many
v_gene: TRBV5-4
d_gene: .
j_gene: TRBJ1-2
CDR3nt: TGTGCCAGCAGATTAGGGGGGGCATGGGGCTACACCTTC
CDR3aa: CASRLGGAWGYTF

abundance: .
v_gene: TRBV6-1
d_gene: .
j_gene: TRBJ1-2
CDR3nt: TGTGCCAGCAGTTATGGGAGCCATGGCTACACCTTC
CDR3aa: CASSYGSHGYTF

abundance: many
v_gene: TRBV6-1
d_gene: .
j_gene: TRBJ2-7
CDR3nt: TGTGCCAGCAATCCGACTAGTATCTACGAGCAGTACTTC
CDR3aa: CASNPTSIYEQYF

abundance: .
v_gene: TRBV5-1
d_gene: .
j_gene: TRBJ1-6
CDR3nt: TGCGCCAGCAGCTTGGAGGGAGGCCCCGCCGGATCACCCCTCCACTTT
CDR3aa: CASSLEGGPAGSPLHF

abundance: many
v_gene: TRBV2
d_gene: TRBD2
j_gene: TRBJ2-2
CDR3nt: TGTGCCAGCAGTGGACCTAGCGGGAGAGGGACCGGGGAGCTGTTTTTT
CDR3aa: CASSGPSGRGTGELFF

abundance: .
v_gene: TRBV11-2
d_gene: .
j_gene: TRBJ2-2
CDR3nt: TGTGCCAGCAGCTTCACGGGCGGGAATCTGTTTTTT
CDR3aa: CASSFTGGNLFF